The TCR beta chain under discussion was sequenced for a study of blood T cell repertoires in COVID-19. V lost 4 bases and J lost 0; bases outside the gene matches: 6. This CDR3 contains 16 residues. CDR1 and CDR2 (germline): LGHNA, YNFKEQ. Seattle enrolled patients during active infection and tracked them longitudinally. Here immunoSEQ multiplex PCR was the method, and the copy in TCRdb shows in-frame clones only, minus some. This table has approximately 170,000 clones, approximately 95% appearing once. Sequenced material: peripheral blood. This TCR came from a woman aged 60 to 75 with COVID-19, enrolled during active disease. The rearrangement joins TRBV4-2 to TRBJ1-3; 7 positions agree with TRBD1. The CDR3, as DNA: TGTGCCAGCAGCCCCGGGACAGCCAGCTCTGGAAACACCATATATTTT. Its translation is CASSPGTASSGNTIYF.